This TCR beta chain was captured by sequencing in a study of cytomegalovirus exposure and HLA in healthy donors. The records omit this donor's CMV serostatus. CDR3 length: 13 amino acids. V lost 0 bases and J lost 8, with 11 bases in between. CDR1 is SGHRS and CDR2 is YFSETQ in the germline V gene. The table lists this clone with a count of one. Antigen specificity is unknown. Researchers ran the PCR with 60 Vbeta and 13 Jbeta primers. The repertoire was sequenced with immunoSEQ multiplex PCR; TCRdb's copy has only in-frame clones and lacks some. The table records tens of thousands of clones, 70% to 75% of them present only once. General study points: Per a later analysis, 18,000 or so TCR beta sequences showed association with HLA alleles at 0.05 false discovery rate. For TCR beta chains, V- and J-gene trimming was later linked to a missense DCLRE1C variant. Despite most TCR sequences being rare, some public TCRs occurred in many donors.

Sequenced sample: PBMCs. The sequence was obtained from a human donor in good health. The J gene is TRBJ1-2, the V gene TRBV5-1, with no clear D. The CDR3 loop reads CASSLDRYRGYTF. CDR3 nucleotides: TGCGCCAGCAGCTTGGACCGATACCGGGGCTACACCTTC.